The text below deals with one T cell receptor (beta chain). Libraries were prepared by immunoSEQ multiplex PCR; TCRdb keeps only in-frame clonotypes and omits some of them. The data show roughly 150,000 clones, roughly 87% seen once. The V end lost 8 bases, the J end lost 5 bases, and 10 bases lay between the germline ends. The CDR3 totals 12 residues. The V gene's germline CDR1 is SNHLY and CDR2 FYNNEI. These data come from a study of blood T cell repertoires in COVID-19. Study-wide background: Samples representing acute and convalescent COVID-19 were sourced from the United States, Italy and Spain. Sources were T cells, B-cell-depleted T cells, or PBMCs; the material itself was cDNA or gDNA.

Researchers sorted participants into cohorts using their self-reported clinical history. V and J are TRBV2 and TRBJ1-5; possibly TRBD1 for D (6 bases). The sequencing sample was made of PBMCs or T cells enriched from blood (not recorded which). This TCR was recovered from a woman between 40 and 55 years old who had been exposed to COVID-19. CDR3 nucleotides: TGTGCCAGCCGGGACATGGATCAGCCCCAGCATTTT. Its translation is CASRDMDQPQHF. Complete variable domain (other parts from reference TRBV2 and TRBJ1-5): EPEVTQTPSHQVTQMGQEVILRCVPISNHLYFYWYRQILGQKVEFLVSFYNNEISEKSEIFDDQFSVERPDGSNFTLKIRSTKLEDSAMYFCASRDMDQPQHFGDGTRLSIL.